The 4 T cell receptor beta chains below all came from one sample that was sequenced in a study of blood T cell repertoires in COVID-19. Sequencing was performed with immunoSEQ multiplex PCR; in TCRdb, only in-frame clones are kept and a portion is missing. The table lists some 300,000 clones, around 89% of them singletons. Sequenced input: peripheral blood. The receptors come from a woman aged 45-65 years with COVID-19, enrolled during active disease.

This sequence joins TRBV7-8 and TRBJ2-7; D ambiguous. Trimming left V 4 bases short and J 3 bases short, with 4 bases between. The CDR3 runs to 11 residues. Per the germline V gene, CDR1 is SGHVS and CDR2 is FQNEAQ. The CDR3 protein is CASSSYYEQYF. The CDR3 DNA is TGTGCCAGCAGCTCTTACTACGAGCAGTACTTC. Combining the CDR3 with reference TRBV7-8 and TRBJ2-7 gives the whole variable domain GAGVSQSPRYKVAKRGQDVALRCDPISGHVSLFWYQQALGQGPEFLTYFQNEAQLDKSGLPSDRFFAERPEGSVSTLKIQRTQQEDSAVYLCASSSYYEQYFGPGTRLTVT.

V gene TRBV6-2 or TRBV6-3 combines with J gene TRBJ1-2; 7 positions match TRBD1. CDR1 is MNHEY, CDR2 SVGEGT, per germline. The CDR3 consists of 16 residues. Trimming cost V 5 bases and J 2 bases; bases outside gene matches: 11. CDR3 DNA: TGTGCCAGCAGTCGACTAGGGACAGCCGTGAACTATGGCTACACCTTC. This sequence encodes CASSRLGTAVNYGYTF.

This rearrangement joins TRBV5-1 to TRBJ2-3; 8 bases align to TRBD2. Trimming cost V 7 bases and J 0 bases; bases outside gene matches: 10. The CDR3 is made up of 16 amino acids. Germline V gene lookup returns CDR1 SGHRS and CDR2 YFSETQ. CDR3 bases: TGCGCCAGCTCCCCAGGGCGGGAGGTGAGCACAGATACGCAGTATTTT. Translated, it gives CASSPGREVSTDTQYF.

J is TRBJ2-4 and V is TRBV19; 11 bases are shared with TRBD1. The CDR3 has 14 amino acids. Germline loops: CDR1 LNHDA, CDR2 SQIVND (reference sequence). The junction had 7 bases not matched to a gene; V was cut back by 8 bases and J by 7 bases. The CDR3 sequence: CASGGTGGFNIQYF. The DNA of the CDR3 is TGTGCCAGTGGGGGGACAGGGGGATTTAACATTCAGTACTTC.